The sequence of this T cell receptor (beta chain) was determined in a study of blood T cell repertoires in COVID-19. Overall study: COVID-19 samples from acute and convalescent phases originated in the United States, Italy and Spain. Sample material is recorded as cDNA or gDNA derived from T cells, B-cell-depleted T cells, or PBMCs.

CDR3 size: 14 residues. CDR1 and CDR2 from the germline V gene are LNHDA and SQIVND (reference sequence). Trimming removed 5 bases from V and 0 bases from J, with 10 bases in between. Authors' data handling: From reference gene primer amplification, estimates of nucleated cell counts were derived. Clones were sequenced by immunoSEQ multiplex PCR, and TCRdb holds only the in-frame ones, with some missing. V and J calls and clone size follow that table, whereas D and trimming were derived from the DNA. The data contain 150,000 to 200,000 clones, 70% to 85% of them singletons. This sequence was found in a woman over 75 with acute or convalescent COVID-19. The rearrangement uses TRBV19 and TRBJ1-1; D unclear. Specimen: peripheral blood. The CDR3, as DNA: TGTGCCAGTAGTTCGCAGGAGGTGAACACTGAAGCTTTCTTT. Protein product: CASSSQEVNTEAFF.